These 22 T cell receptor beta chains share one sample of origin, sequenced in a study of T cell repertoires in cytomegalovirus infection. Each CDR3 protein gets one entry after TCRdb re-called the reads with MiXCR. The sample contains approximately 500,000 distinct CDR3 sequences, approximately 17% of which appear only once. Sequencing was carried out using CD8+ T cells from PBMCs. These receptors were collected from a human donor in good health (CMV status not recorded). Some clones in this sample may be carry-over from other donors' samples.

This clonotype was counted at least ten times. This CDR3 is CASSAGPSAVTDTQYF. DNA of the CDR3: TGTGCCAGCAGCGCAGGCCCCTCAGCGGTCACAGATACGCAGTATTTT. The chain has TRBV7-9 and TRBJ2-3; D possibly corresponds to TRBD2 (5 bases). The V end lost 5 bases, the J end lost 2 bases, and 17 bases lay between the germline ends. The length of the CDR3 is 16 residues. Germline loops: CDR1 SEHNR, CDR2 FQNEAQ (reference sequence).

This sequence joins TRBV5-1 and TRBJ2-7; either TRBD1 or TRBD2 may fit D (6 bases each). The V end lost 3 bases, the J end lost 9 bases, and 25 bases lay between the germline ends. Germline loops: CDR1 SGHRS, CDR2 YFSETQ. This CDR3 is 16 amino acids long. This CDR3 reads CASSSGEGGTRLGQYF. CDR3 nucleotide sequence: TGCGCCAGCAGCTCCGGCGAGGGGGGTACGAGGTTGGGGCAGTACTTC.

This clonotype came up many times. V and J are TRBV12-3 or TRBV12-4 and TRBJ2-1, with 8 nucleotides matching TRBD2. V shed 4 bases, J shed 0 bases, and the junction held 5 bases outside the gene matches. The CDR3 loop spans 16 amino acids. CDR3 DNA sequence: TGTGCCAGCAGTTGGAGCGGGAGAAGCTCCTACAATGAGCAGTTCTTC. Encoded protein: CASSWSGRSSYNEQFF.

This clonotype came up a few times. This chain connects TRBV11-1 to TRBJ1-3; a possible D gene is TRBD1 (6 bases). Deletions cut 5 bases from V and 4 bases from J, with 12 bases between. Looked up from germline, CDR1 is SGHAT and CDR2 is FQDESV (reference sequence). The CDR3 is 14 amino acids. CDR3 nucleotide sequence: TGTGCCAGCAGCCCGGGGGCGCGAGGAAACACCATATATTTT. It encodes CASSPGARGNTIYF.

This clonotype was observed at least ten times. V is TRBV28 and J is TRBJ2-7, with D perhaps matching TRBD1 (6 bases). Germline-derived CDR1 and CDR2 are MDHEN and SYDVKM. The V end lost 5 bases, the J end lost 3 bases, and 17 bases lay between the germline ends. The CDR3 is 15 amino acids. CDR3 residues: CASSPPDRGDYEQYF. The CDR3 DNA reads as TGTGCCAGCAGTCCGCCGGACAGAGGGGACTACGAGCAGTACTTC.

This clonotype has more than one count but fewer than ten. The chain combines TRBV29-1 with TRBJ2-1, with 9 positions matching TRBD1. J lost 10 bases, V lost 2 bases, and 6 bases had no gene match. Germline V gives CDR1 SQVTM, CDR2 ANQGSEA. This CDR3 has 13 residues. CDR3 nucleotides: TGCAGCGTTGAACTCACAGGGGGCGGAGAGCAGTTCTTC. It specifies CSVELTGGGEQFF.

This clonotype was counted many times. The V and J genes are TRBV6-2 or TRBV6-3 and TRBJ2-1, with D possibly matching TRBD2 (5 bases). This CDR3 is built from 14 residues. Germline loops: CDR1 MNHEY, CDR2 SVGEGT. Trimming shortened V by 6 bases and J by 6 bases, and 15 bases separated the two germline ends. The CDR3 reads CASRDGGLVNEQFF. The CDR3 DNA reads as TGTGCCAGCAGGGACGGAGGTTTGGTCAATGAGCAGTTCTTC.

As regards this clonotype: A much larger clone lies one base from this, so it may be a read error. This chain joins TRBV6-8 and TRBJ2-7; 7 bases agree with TRBD1. The J segment lost 6 bases and the V segment lost 2 bases, leaving 10 bases of the junction unmatched. Germline assignment: CDR1 MNHGY and CDR2 SAAAGT. CDR3 length: 15 amino acids. The CDR3 loop is CASSYKFRQGSEQYF. The DNA of the CDR3 is TGTGCCAGCAGTTACAAGTTTCGACAGGGCAGCGAGCAGTACTTC.

Concerning this clonotype itself: This could be a read error, since a much larger clone is one nucleotide away. The chain uses TRBV7-6 and TRBJ1-6, with 7 nucleotides matching TRBD1. This CDR3 region has 15 residues. Germline-derived CDR1 and CDR2 are SGHVS and FNYEAQ. Unmatched junction bases numbered 7, after V lost 1 base and J lost 10 bases. CDR3 in DNA: TGTGCCAGCAGCTTAGTTATAGGGGGCGAATCACCCCTCCACTTT. This sequence encodes CASSLVIGGESPLHF.

This clonotype was detected many times. This chain uses TRBV7-9 with TRBJ2-1, with 9 nucleotides matching TRBD1. Germline-derived CDR1 and CDR2 are SEHNR and FQNEAQ (reference sequence). V shed 4 bases and J 0 bases; nucleotides not matched to a gene: 4. The CDR3 is 16 residues long. The CDR3 spells CASSSLQGASYNEQFF. The DNA of the CDR3 is TGTGCCAGCAGCTCGTTACAGGGGGCCTCCTACAATGAGCAGTTCTTC.

This clonotype occurred many times. The genes are TRBV28 and TRBJ2-7, with 7 bases fitting TRBD1. This CDR3 has 15 amino acids. In germline, CDR1 is MDHEN, CDR2 SYDVKM. V lost 6 bases, J lost 2 bases, and 10 bases stayed unmatched. The CDR3 spells CASRRRQGRPYEQYF. CDR3 in DNA: TGTGCCAGCAGACGTCGACAGGGTAGGCCCTACGAGCAGTACTTC.

In the case of this clonotype: A much larger clone lies a single base off, so this may be a read error. Since the CDR3 does not end with the conserved phenylalanine or tryptophan, this likely comes from a read error. The chain couples TRBV11-1 to TRBJ2-2; TRBD1 aligns across 12 bases. The junction had 7 bases not matched to a gene; V was cut back by 5 bases and J by 3 bases. Germline V gene lookup returns CDR1 SGHAT and CDR2 FQDESV (reference sequence). There are 17 residues in the CDR3. CDR3 DNA sequence: TGTGCCAGCAGCGCTATCGGGACAGGGGGCTACACCGGGGAGCTGTTTTAT. This translates into CASSAIGTGGYTGELFY.

This clonotype showed up just a few times. The chain links TRBV28 to TRBJ2-1, with 14 bases lining up with TRBD2. Germline assignment: CDR1 MDHEN and CDR2 SYDVKM. J was trimmed by 8 bases and V by 3 bases; bases with no gene match: 9. The CDR3 covers 17 residues. The CDR3 region has the DNA TGTGCCAGCAGTTTCGACCCCGGGACTAGCGGGAGCTATGAGCAGTTCTTC. It yields the protein CASSFDPGTSGSYEQFF.

This sequence joins TRBV28 and TRBJ2-5, with TRBD1 matching over 9 bases. The length of the CDR3 is 16 residues. J gave up 4 bases and V 6 bases, and 12 bases lay outside the gene matches. Germline V lookup: CDR1 MDHEN, CDR2 SYDVKM. As DNA, the CDR3 is TGTGCCAGCAGGGATTCAAACAGGGGGCTCCGAGAGACCCAGTACTTC. Translating gives CASRDSNRGLRETQYF.

This clonotype was found a few times. The genes are TRBV12-3 or TRBV12-4 and TRBJ2-2; no reliable D call. Deletions cut 2 bases from V and 3 bases from J, with 4 bases between. This CDR3 has 13 residues. Written as DNA, the CDR3 is TGTGCCAGCAGTTTACCGGACACCGGGGAGCTGTTTTTT. Protein sequence: CASSLPDTGELFF.

This chain joins TRBV7-9 and TRBJ1-2; maybe TRBD1 (5 bases). This CDR3 region has 15 residues. The germline V gene has CDR1 SEHNR and CDR2 FQNEAQ (reference sequence). Trimming stripped 4 bases from V and 2 bases from J, with 14 bases between. DNA for the CDR3: TGTGCCAGCAGCTCCCGGGACGTGATCAACTATGGCTACACCTTC. It translates to CASSSRDVINYGYTF.

In its sample, this clonotype was seen many times. This chain uses TRBV28 with TRBJ2-1, with D tentatively TRBD2 (6 bases). This CDR3 is built from 16 residues. V lost 3 bases and J lost 0, with 12 bases in between. Germline V lookup: CDR1 MDHEN, CDR2 SYDVKM. Here the CDR3 DNA reads TGTGCCAGCAGTTTCGGCGGGGTTAGCTCCTACAATGAGCAGTTCTTC. It encodes CASSFGGVSSYNEQFF.

V and J are TRBV6-6 and TRBJ2-4, with TRBD1 matching 7 bases. The CDR3 extends over 19 amino acids. Trimming removed 10 bases from V and 1 base from J; junction bases left unmatched: 22. Germline V gene lookup returns CDR1 MNHNY and CDR2 SVGAGI (reference sequence). The DNA for the CDR3 is TGTGCCACCCGGGTCCGGGGACAGATGGGGGCAGACGCCAAAAACATTCAGTACTTC. It codes for CATRVRGQMGADAKNIQYF.

This chain uses TRBV20-1 with TRBJ2-1, with 7 bases fitting TRBD2. Losses at the gene ends were 1 base for V and 10 bases for J; bases not matched to a gene: 13. The CDR3 extends over 15 amino acids. The germline V gene has CDR1 DFQATT and CDR2 SNEGSKA (reference sequence). CDR3 sequence: CSARVLAGEGREQFF. The DNA of the CDR3 is TGCAGTGCTAGAGTTCTTGCGGGAGAAGGAAGGGAGCAGTTCTTC.

This clonotype was recorded many times. The CDR3 nucleotides are TGTGCCAGCAGCTTAGCTCCCCTTGGAGGGAACTATGGCTACACCTTC. Amino acid sequence: CASSLAPLGGNYGYTF. The chain recombines TRBV7-8 with TRBJ1-2; D gene ambiguous. Germline CDR1 is SGHVS and CDR2 is FQNEAQ. Trimming removed 0 bases from V and 2 bases from J, with 13 bases in between. CDR3 length: 16 amino acids.

The rearrangement uses TRBV6-5 and TRBJ1-2; D remains ambiguous. The CDR3 contains 15 residues. Per germline, CDR1 MNHEY and CDR2 SVGAGI. Trimming left V 0 bases short and J 2 bases short, with 10 bases between. The CDR3 sequence: CASSYSALSNYGYTF. CDR3 nucleotides: TGTGCCAGCAGTTACTCGGCGTTGTCGAACTATGGCTACACCTTC.

V and J are TRBV6-5 and TRBJ2-7; 11 nucleotides align to TRBD1. The V gene's germline CDR1 is MNHEY and CDR2 SVGAGI. The CDR3 is 12 amino acids. The V and J ends lost 10 bases and 4 bases, in that order; junction bases with no gene match: 3. CDR3 DNA sequence: TGTGCCACCGGGACAGGGGGTTACGAGCAGTACTTC. It codes for CATGTGGYEQYF.